This T cell receptor (beta chain) stems from a study of OX40 agonist ivuxolimab in advanced cancers. Some clones are missing from TCRdb's copy, which holds only in-frame ones; the method was immunoSEQ multiplex PCR. The sample lists around 66,000 clones; about four fifths were seen once. This TCR was recovered from an adult with an advanced solid tumor such as melanoma, head and neck, liver or kidney cancer. The source was CD4+ or CD8+ T cells sorted from blood, collected in a trial of the OX40 agonist ivuxolimab.

The CDR3 sequence is CASSNNRGYGGYTF. The CDR3 DNA follows: TGTGCCAGCAGCAATAACAGGGGGTATGGTGGCTACACCTTC. The rearrangement links TRBV21-1 to TRBJ1-2; TRBD1 is the table's D call and was not checked against the DNA. TRBV21-1 is described as a pseudogene. This CDR3 is built from 14 residues.